This TCR beta chain was recorded in a study of blood T cell repertoires in COVID-19. Turning to the study itself: The origin of the acute and convalescent COVID-19 samples was the United States, Italy and Spain. Sample material is recorded as cDNA or gDNA derived from T cells, B-cell-depleted T cells, or PBMCs.

The germline CDR1 and CDR2 sequences are SNHLY and FYNNEI. The CDR3 is 15 residues long. With V trimmed by 4 bases and J by 8 bases, 8 bases remained unmatched. Original data processing: Counts of nucleated cells, estimated from reference gene primer amplification, were obtained. The assay was immunoSEQ multiplex PCR, and TCRdb's table has in-frame clones only and misses some. V and J calls and clone size follow that table, whereas D and trimming were derived from the DNA. The table lists about 140,000 clones, 70% to 85% of them singletons. Sequenced sample: peripheral blood. The sequence was obtained from a woman older than 75 in a cohort sampled during active or convalescent COVID-19. The chain links TRBV2 to TRBJ2-1, with 10 bases identical to TRBD2. CDR3 sequence: CASSAQRGGMDEQFF. The CDR3 DNA is TGTGCCAGCAGTGCGCAGCGGGGGGGCATGGATGAGCAGTTCTTC.